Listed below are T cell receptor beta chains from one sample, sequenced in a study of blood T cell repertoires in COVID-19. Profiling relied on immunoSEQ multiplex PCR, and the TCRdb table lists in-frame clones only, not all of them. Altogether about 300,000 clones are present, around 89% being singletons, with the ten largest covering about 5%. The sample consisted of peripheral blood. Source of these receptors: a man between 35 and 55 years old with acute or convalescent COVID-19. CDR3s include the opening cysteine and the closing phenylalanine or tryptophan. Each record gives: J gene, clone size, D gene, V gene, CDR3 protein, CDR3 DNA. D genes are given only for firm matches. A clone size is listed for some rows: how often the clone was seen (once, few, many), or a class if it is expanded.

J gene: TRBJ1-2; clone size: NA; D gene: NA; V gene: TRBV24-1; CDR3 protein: CATSEGRGYTF; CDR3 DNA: TGTGCCACCAGTGAGGGCAGAGGCTACACCTTC
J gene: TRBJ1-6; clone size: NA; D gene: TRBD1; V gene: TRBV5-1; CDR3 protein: CASSLGTGYSPLHF; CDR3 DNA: TGCGCCAGCAGCTTGGGGACAGGATATTCACCCCTCCACTTT
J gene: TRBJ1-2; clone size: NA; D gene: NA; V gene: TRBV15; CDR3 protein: CATSRDLAGDGYTF; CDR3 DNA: TGTGCCACCAGCAGAGATCTGGCAGGGGATGGCTACACCTTC
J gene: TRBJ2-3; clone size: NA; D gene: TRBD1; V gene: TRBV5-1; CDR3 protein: CASSLEGAGQGSDTQYF; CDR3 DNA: TGCGCCAGCAGCTTGGAGGGGGCGGGACAGGGCTCAGATACGCAGTATTTT
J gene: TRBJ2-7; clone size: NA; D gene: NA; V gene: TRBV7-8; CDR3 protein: CASSPGRQMREQYF; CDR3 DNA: TGTGCCAGCAGCCCCGGGAGACAGATGCGTGAGCAGTACTTC
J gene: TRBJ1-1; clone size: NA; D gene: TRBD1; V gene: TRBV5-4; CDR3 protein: CASRVGQGGTEAFF; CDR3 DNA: TGTGCCAGCAGAGTCGGACAGGGCGGGACTGAAGCTTTCTTT
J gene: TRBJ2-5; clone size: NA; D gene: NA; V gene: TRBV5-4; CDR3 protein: CASSLKGEETQYF; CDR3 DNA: TGTGCCAGCAGCTTGAAAGGAGAAGAGACCCAGTACTTC
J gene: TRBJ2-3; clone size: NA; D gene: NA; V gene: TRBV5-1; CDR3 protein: CASSLGSGDTQYF; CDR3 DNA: TGCGCCAGCAGCTTAGGTAGCGGAGATACGCAGTATTTT
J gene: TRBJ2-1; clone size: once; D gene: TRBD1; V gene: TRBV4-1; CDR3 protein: CASSQKGQGPYNEQFF; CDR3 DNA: TGCGCCAGCAGCCAAAAGGGACAGGGGCCCTACAATGAGCAGTTCTTC
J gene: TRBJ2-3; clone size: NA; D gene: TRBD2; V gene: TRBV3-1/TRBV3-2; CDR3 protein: CASSQTSGVFTDTQYF; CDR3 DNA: TGTGCCAGCAGCCAGACTAGCGGGGTCTTCACAGATACGCAGTATTTT
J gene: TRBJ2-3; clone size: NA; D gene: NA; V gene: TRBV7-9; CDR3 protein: CASSVQGADTQYF; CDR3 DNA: TGTGCCAGCAGCGTACAGGGAGCAGATACGCAGTATTTT
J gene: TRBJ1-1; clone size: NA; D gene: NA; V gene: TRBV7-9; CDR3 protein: CASSASFGGAHNEAFF; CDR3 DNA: TGTGCCAGCAGCGCTAGTTTTGGGGGGGCGCATAATGAAGCTTTCTTT
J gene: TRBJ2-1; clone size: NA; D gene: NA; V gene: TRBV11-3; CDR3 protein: CASSLRGSSYNEQFF; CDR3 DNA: TGTGCCAGCAGCTTAAGGGGGAGCTCCTACAATGAGCAGTTCTTC
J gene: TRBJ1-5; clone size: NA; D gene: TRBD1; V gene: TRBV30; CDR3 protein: CAWSKGTVSNQPQHF; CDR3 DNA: TGTGCCTGGAGTAAGGGGACAGTTAGCAATCAGCCCCAGCATTTT
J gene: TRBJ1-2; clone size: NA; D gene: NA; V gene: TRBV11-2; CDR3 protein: CASSFLPGGDPLGGYTF; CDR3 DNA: TGTGCCAGCAGCTTCCTCCCGGGCGGGGACCCCTTGGGTGGCTACACCTTC
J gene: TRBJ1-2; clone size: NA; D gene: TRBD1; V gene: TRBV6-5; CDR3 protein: CASTGTGYGYTF; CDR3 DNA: TGTGCCAGCACTGGGACAGGCTATGGCTACACCTTC
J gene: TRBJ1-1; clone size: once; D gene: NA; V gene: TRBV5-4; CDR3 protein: CASSYGLKNTEAFF; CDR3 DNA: TGTGCCAGCAGCTATGGACTGAAGAACACTGAAGCTTTCTTT
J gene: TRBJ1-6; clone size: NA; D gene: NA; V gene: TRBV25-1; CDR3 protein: CASRRKTEFNSPLHF; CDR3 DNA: TGTGCCAGCAGACGAAAGACAGAGTTTAATTCACCCCTCCACTTT
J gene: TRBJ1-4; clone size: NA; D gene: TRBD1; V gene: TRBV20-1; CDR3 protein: CSARDVNRGVF; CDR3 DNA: TGCAGTGCTAGAGATGTCAACAGGGGGGTTTTT
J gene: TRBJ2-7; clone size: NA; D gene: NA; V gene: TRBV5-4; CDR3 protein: CASSREGVGEQYF; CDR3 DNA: TGTGCCAGCAGTCGCGAGGGAGTTGGCGAGCAGTACTTC
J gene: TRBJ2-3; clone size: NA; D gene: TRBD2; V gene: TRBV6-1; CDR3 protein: CASSEVAGLTDTQYF; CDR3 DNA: TGTGCCAGCAGTGAAGTAGCGGGGCTCACAGATACGCAGTATTTT
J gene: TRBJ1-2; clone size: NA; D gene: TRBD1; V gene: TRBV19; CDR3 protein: CASSLQGVDGYTF; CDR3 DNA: TGTGCCAGTTCCTTACAGGGGGTGGATGGCTACACCTTC
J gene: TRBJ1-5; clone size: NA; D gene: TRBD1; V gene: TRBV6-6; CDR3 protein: CASSGGQGANQPQHF; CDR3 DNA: TGTGCCAGCAGTGGCGGACAGGGGGCGAATCAGCCCCAGCATTTT
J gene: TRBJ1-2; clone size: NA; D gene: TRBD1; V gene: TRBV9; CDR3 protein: CASSFRTGGISLGGYTF; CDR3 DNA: TGTGCCAGCAGCTTCCGGACAGGGGGCATTTCCCTAGGAGGCTACACCTTC
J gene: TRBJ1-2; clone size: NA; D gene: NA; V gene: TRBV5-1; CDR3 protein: CASSLGGSFYGGYTF; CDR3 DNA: TGCGCCAGCAGCCTGGGAGGCAGTTTCTATGGAGGGTACACCTTC
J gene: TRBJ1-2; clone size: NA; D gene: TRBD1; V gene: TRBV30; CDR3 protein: CAWSHTGVYGYTF; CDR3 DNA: TGTGCCTGGAGCCATACAGGGGTCTATGGCTACACCTTC
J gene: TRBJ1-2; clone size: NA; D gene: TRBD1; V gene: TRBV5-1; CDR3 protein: CASSTQGAKGGYTF; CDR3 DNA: TGCGCCAGCAGCACCCAGGGGGCTAAGGGAGGCTACACCTTC